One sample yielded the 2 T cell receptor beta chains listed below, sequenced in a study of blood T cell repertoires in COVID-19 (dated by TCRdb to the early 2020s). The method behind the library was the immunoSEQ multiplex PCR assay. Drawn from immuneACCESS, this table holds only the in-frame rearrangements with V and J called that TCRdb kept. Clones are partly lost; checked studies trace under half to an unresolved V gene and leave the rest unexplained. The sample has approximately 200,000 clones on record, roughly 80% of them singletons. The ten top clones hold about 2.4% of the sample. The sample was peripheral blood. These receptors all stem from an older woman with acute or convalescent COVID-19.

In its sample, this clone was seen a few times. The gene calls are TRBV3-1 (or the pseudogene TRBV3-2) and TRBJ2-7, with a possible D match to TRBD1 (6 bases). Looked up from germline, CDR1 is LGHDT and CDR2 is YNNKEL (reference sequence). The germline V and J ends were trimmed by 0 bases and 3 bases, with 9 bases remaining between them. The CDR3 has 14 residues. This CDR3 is CASSQEQGSYEQYF. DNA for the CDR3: TGTGCCAGCAGCCAAGAACAGGGTAGCTACGAGCAGTACTTC.

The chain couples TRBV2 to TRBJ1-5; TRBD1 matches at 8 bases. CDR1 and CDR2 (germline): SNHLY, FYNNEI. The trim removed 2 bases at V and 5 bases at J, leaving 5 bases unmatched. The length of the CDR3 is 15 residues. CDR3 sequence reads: CASSEMDRVYQPQHF. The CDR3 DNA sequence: TGTGCCAGCAGTGAAATGGACAGGGTTTATCAGCCCCAGCATTTT. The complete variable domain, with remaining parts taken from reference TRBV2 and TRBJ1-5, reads EPEVTQTPSHQVTQMGQEVILRCVPISNHLYFYWYRQILGQKVEFLVSFYNNEISEKSEIFDDQFSVERPDGSNFTLKIRSTKLEDSAMYFCASSEMDRVYQPQHFGDGTRLSIL.